This T cell receptor beta chain originates from a study of cytomegalovirus exposure and HLA in healthy donors. A multiplex PCR was run with 60 Vbeta primers and 13 Jbeta primers. Clones were read by immunoSEQ multiplex PCR, and TCRdb kept only the in-frame ones, dropping some. This table holds approximately 89,000 clones, less than 70% found once. The CDR3 spans 17 residues. The V gene end was trimmed by 0 bases and the J gene end by 4 bases; junction bases not matched to a gene: 8. CDR1 is MGHRA, CDR2 YSYEKL, per germline. Material: PBMCs. This clonotype originated in a female donor in good health and CMV-seronegative. The V call is TRBV4-1, the J call TRBJ1-5; TRBD1 matches 8 bases. CDR3 DNA: TGCGCCAGCAGCCAAGATAGGCGGACAGGGCCGAATCAGCCCCAGCATTTT. Translating gives CASSQDRRTGPNQPQHF.